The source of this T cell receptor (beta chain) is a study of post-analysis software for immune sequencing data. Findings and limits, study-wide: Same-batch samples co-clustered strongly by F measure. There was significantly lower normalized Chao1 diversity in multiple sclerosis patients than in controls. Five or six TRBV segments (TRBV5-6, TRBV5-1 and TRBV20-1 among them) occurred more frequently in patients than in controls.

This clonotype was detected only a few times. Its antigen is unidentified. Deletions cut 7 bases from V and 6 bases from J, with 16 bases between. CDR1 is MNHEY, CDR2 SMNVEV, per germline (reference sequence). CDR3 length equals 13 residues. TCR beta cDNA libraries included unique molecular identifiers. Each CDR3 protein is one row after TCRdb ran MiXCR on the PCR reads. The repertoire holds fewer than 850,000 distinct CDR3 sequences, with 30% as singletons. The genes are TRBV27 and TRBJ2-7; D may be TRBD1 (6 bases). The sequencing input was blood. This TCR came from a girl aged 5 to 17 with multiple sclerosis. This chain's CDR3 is CASTQQGSGEQYF. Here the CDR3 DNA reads TGTGCCAGCACCCAACAGGGCTCGGGCGAGCAGTACTTC.